Below, 8 T cell receptor beta chains from the same sample are listed, as sequenced in a study of cytomegalovirus exposure and HLA in healthy donors. TCRdb's copy holds only in-frame clones and misses some; the assay was immunoSEQ multiplex PCR. The sample has around 300,000 clones; about 90% are singletons. What was sequenced was PBMCs. Receptor source: a woman younger than 45 in good health and CMV-seropositive.

The chain recombines TRBV9 with TRBJ2-7; D might be TRBD2 (8 bases). The CDR3 totals 15 residues. Trimming removed 0 bases at V and 6 bases at J, with 16 bases between. The germline V gene encodes CDR1 SGDLS and CDR2 YYNGEE. The CDR3 DNA sequence: TGTGCCAGCAGCGTAGGGTCAGGGGGACTAGGCGAGCAGTACTTC. As protein: CASSVGSGGLGEQYF.

The J gene is TRBJ1-1, the V gene TRBV30; TRBD1 aligns across 7 bases. J gave up 8 bases and V 3 bases, and 18 bases lay outside the gene matches. The germline V gene encodes CDR1 GTSNPN and CDR2 SVGIG (reference sequence). This CDR3 region has 16 residues. CDR3 sequence (DNA): TGTGCCTGGAGGGTAAAACGGACAGGAGGATACAGGGAAGCTTTCTTT. This codes for CAWRVKRTGGYREAFF. Full variable domain (remainder filled in from reference TRBV30 and TRBJ1-1): SQTIHQWPATLVQPVGSPLSLECTVEGTSNPNLYWYRQAAGRGLQLLFYSVGIGQISSEVPQNLSASRPQDRQFILSSKKLLLSDSGFYLCAWRVKRTGGYREAFFGQGTRLTVV.

The rearrangement links TRBV7-9 to TRBJ2-5; D is uncertain. Trimming shortened V by 1 base and J by 7 bases, and 16 bases separated the two germline ends. The CDR3 has 15 amino acids. CDR1 is SEHNR and CDR2 is FQNEAQ in the germline V gene (reference sequence). CDR3 DNA: TGTGCCAGCAGCTTAGAAGAGACGATAAGAGGGACCCAGTACTTC. Protein: CASSLEETIRGTQYF.

This sequence joins TRBV4-1 and TRBJ2-5; D unresolved. CDR1 MGHRA and CDR2 YSYEKL come from the germline V gene. Deletions cut 0 bases from V and 7 bases from J, with 9 bases between. The CDR3 has 13 amino acids. CDR3 nucleotide sequence: TGCGCCAGCAGCCAAGATCCGTTGGGGACCCAGTACTTC. Amino acid sequence: CASSQDPLGTQYF.

This chain links TRBV11-2 with TRBJ2-7; 9 nucleotides match TRBD2. The CDR3 spans 14 residues. V trimming: 4 bases; J trimming: 4 bases; junction bases outside the gene matches: 5. The germline V gene has CDR1 SGHAT and CDR2 FQNNGV. DNA for the CDR3: TGTGCCAGCAGCTGGAGCGGGGGGTCTTACGAGCAGTACTTC. As protein: CASSWSGGSYEQYF.

This clone was observed a handful of times. The chain couples TRBV18 to TRBJ1-1; D unclear. CDR3 length: 14 residues. Trimming took 5 bases from V and 4 from J, leaving 14 bases between them. Germline V gene sequence: CDR1 KGHSH, CDR2 LQKENI. The CDR3 is CASSTWKGVTEAFF. CDR3 nucleotides: TGTGCCAGCTCAACCTGGAAGGGAGTCACTGAAGCTTTCTTT.

This clone was counted a single time. The chain uses TRBV27 and TRBJ2-1; 11 bases align to TRBD2. CDR1 is MNHEY and CDR2 is SMNVEV in the germline V gene (reference sequence). The V gene end was trimmed by 5 bases and the J gene end by 6 bases; junction bases not matched to a gene: 6. The CDR3 loop spans 15 amino acids. CDR3 bases: TGTGCCAGCAGTCAAGGACTAGCGGGCAGCAATGAGCAGTTCTTC. This gives the protein CASSQGLAGSNEQFF.

This sequence joins TRBV6-1 and TRBJ1-2; D uncertain. The V end lost 1 base, the J end lost 6 bases, and 9 bases lay between the germline ends. CDR3 length equals 13 residues. Germline CDR1 reads MNHNS; CDR2 reads SASEGT. The CDR3 DNA reads as TGTGCCAGCAGTGAAGGAGAGGTCAATGGCTACACCTTC. This translates into CASSEGEVNGYTF.